This T cell receptor beta chain appears in the sequencing data of a study of immune evolution from preneoplasia to lung adenocarcinoma. J was trimmed by 8 bases and V by 4 bases; bases with no gene match: 5. Germline V gives CDR1 SQVTM, CDR2 ANQGSEA. CDR3 length: 13 residues. With regard to this clone: Antigen: not known.

Findings and caveats of the study: Top clone frequencies peaked in normal lung, apparently declining through invasive adenocarcinoma.

The assay was immunoSEQ multiplex PCR, and TCRdb's table has in-frame clones only and misses some. The table has over 30,000 clones, 74% seen once; the top ten hold about 5.7%. Sequenced material: FFPE invasive lung adenocarcinoma tissue. The chain uses TRBV29-1 and TRBJ2-1; 10 nucleotides align to TRBD1. This clonotype was obtained from a person in their sixties or seventies with lung adenocarcinoma. In nucleotides, the CDR3 is TGCAGCGTTGCGGGACAGGGGTTCGATGAGCAGTTCTTC. This encodes CSVAGQGFDEQFF.